The present T cell receptor beta chain was sequenced within a study of blood T cells in healthy people across ages. The CDR3 has 18 amino acids. V was cut by 0 bases and J by 3 bases, with 21 bases left in between. The germline V gene has CDR1 MGHRA and CDR2 YSYEKL. General study findings and limits: Naive CD4+ cell counts and diversity both ran higher in long-lived than in aged donors. Diversity figures based on one million T cells were deemed too low.

Regarding this clonotype: Its antigen is undetermined.

Sample-barcoded 5' priming and a J-beta primer mix drove a second PCR of 7 to 11 cycles. TCRdb analysed the 5' RACE reads with MiXCR anew, one entry per CDR3 protein. The profile shows approximately 690,000 distinct CDR3 sequences, approximately 59% of them singletons. This clonotype was sampled from a man aged 55-75 years in good health. Sequencing was carried out using blood. The chain combines TRBV4-1 with TRBJ2-7, with D possibly being TRBD1 or TRBD2 (5 bases each). This CDR3 is CASSQDMVSGTTSYEQYF. The CDR3 nucleotides read TGCGCCAGCAGCCAAGATATGGTCTCTGGGACGACGAGCTACGAGCAGTACTTC.